The 14 T cell receptor beta chains presented below share a single source sample, sequenced in a study of persistence of HIV-infected CD4 T cells. Their specific antigens are unknown. The stimulus was lysate of CMV-infected fibroblasts, approximately 9.7 ug/mL. CD40L/CD69 double-negative CD45RO-high memory CD4+ T cells were collected. The libraries were made with immunoSEQ version 4 in survey mode. TCRdb's copy holds only in-frame clones and misses some; the assay was immunoSEQ multiplex PCR. The sample lists roughly 34,000 clones; about 80% were seen once. The input for sequencing was CD4+ T cells sorted from PBMCs after approximately 20-hour stimulation, taken from a patient who received antiretroviral therapy. The receptors were gathered from an adult woman with HIV who was CMV-seropositive.

This clone has a handful of counts. The genes are TRBV5-4 and TRBJ2-1, with 9 nucleotides matching TRBD1. Trimming cost V 4 bases and J 5 bases; bases outside gene matches: 7. The CDR3 totals 15 residues. The germline CDR1 and CDR2 sequences are SGHNT and YYREEE (reference sequence). The CDR3 DNA sequence: TGTGCCAGCAGCCTAAACAGGGGGCTAAACAATGAGCAGTTCTTC. Its protein product is CASSLNRGLNNEQFF.

The chain links TRBV4-3 to TRBJ1-5; D may be TRBD1 (5 bases). Germline CDR1 reads LGHNA; CDR2 reads YSLEER. The CDR3 consists of 16 residues. Trimming left V 2 bases short and J 2 bases short, with 13 bases between. CDR3: CASSQSGTLGNQPQHF. Written as DNA, the CDR3 is TGCGCCAGCAGCCAATCCGGGACCCTGGGCAATCAGCCCCAGCATTTT.

The V and J genes are TRBV15 and TRBJ2-1; no reliable D call. Germline V CDR1 and CDR2: LNHNV, YYDKDF (reference sequence). Trimming took off 1 base at V and 4 bases at J, with 5 bases between the two ends. The CDR3 totals 13 residues. Here the CDR3 reads CATSRVGYNEQFF. The CDR3, as DNA: TGTGCCACCAGCAGAGTCGGATACAATGAGCAGTTCTTC.

This chain uses TRBV6-5 with TRBJ1-5, with TRBD1 identical over 11 bases. With 7 bases clipped from V and 2 bases from J, the junction kept 4 bases outside the gene matches. The germline V gene has CDR1 MNHEY and CDR2 SVGAGI. The CDR3 sequence is 15 residues long. The CDR3 nucleotides are TGTGCCAGCATTTGGACAGGGGGCGGCAATCAGCCCCAGCATTTT. Protein product: CASIWTGGGNQPQHF.

The chain combines TRBV27 with TRBJ2-1, with TRBD1 matching 9 bases. CDR3 length: 16 amino acids. With 4 bases clipped from V and 7 bases from J, the junction kept 11 bases outside the gene matches. The germline gives CDR1 MNHEY, CDR2 SMNVEV (reference sequence). CDR3 protein: CASSSYRGRLVNEQFF. The CDR3 nucleotides read TGTGCCAGCAGTTCCTACAGGGGGCGCTTGGTTAATGAGCAGTTCTTC.

The CDR3 here is CASSVASRETDTQYF. The CDR3 DNA reads TGTGCCAGCAGCGTAGCGTCTAGGGAAACAGATACGCAGTATTTT. The chain combines TRBV9 with TRBJ2-3, with no clear D. This CDR3 has 15 residues. Germline values: CDR1 SGDLS, CDR2 YYNGEE. Trimming cost V 0 bases and J 3 bases, with 11 bases left between them.

The chain has TRBV28 and TRBJ1-2, with TRBD1 as a possible D gene (5 bases). Looked up from germline, CDR1 is MDHEN and CDR2 is SYDVKM. V dropped 8 bases and J dropped 6 bases, with 13 bases sitting between them. The CDR3 runs to 12 residues. In DNA, the CDR3 is TGTGCCAGCGCCGGGGGAATTGATGGCTACACCTTC. This gives the protein CASAGGIDGYTF.

The chain has TRBV27 and TRBJ2-7; D not resolved. Trimming stripped 0 bases from V and 3 bases from J, with 15 bases between. The CDR3 sequence is 16 residues long. Germline assignment: CDR1 MNHEY and CDR2 SMNVEV (reference sequence). CDR3 DNA: TGTGCCAGCAGTTTATCGGTGGGTCAGATGAACTACGAGCAGTACTTC. As protein: CASSLSVGQMNYEQYF.

CDR3 amino acids: CATSMGSGKNIQYF. The CDR3 DNA reads as TGTGCCACCAGCATGGGGTCTGGCAAAAACATTCAGTACTTC. The V call is TRBV15, the J call TRBJ2-4, with no clear D. Germline CDR1 LNHNV, CDR2 YYDKDF (reference sequence). This CDR3 spans 14 amino acids. V lost 4 bases and J 3 bases, leaving 10 bases between the germline ends.

V gene TRBV24-1 combines with J gene TRBJ1-2; D remains ambiguous. The V gene lost 12 bases and the J gene lost 8 bases, with 9 bases spanning the gap. CDR1 is KGHDR and CDR2 is SFDVKD in the germline V gene. The CDR3 covers 9 residues. The CDR3 protein is CAPQLGYTF. The DNA of the CDR3 is TGTGCCCCTCAATTGGGCTACACCTTC.

The sample holds one count of this clone. J is TRBJ2-1 and V is TRBV5-1, with D tentatively TRBD2 (6 bases). CDR1 and CDR2 (germline): SGHRS, YFSETQ. There are 15 residues in the CDR3. V lost 2 bases to trimming and J lost 7 bases, with 16 bases between them. The CDR3 sequence is CASSFQTGVMNEQFF. For the CDR3, the DNA is TGCGCCAGCAGCTTCCAAACGGGAGTCATGAATGAGCAGTTCTTC.

The chain employs TRBV5-4 and TRBJ1-1, with D unresolved. The germline CDR1 and CDR2 sequences are SGHNT and YYREEE (reference sequence). V was clipped by 2 bases and J by 3 bases, with 11 bases between them. CDR3 length: 14 residues. The CDR3 region is CASSFPALDTEAFF. CDR3 DNA: TGTGCCAGCAGCTTTCCTGCCTTGGACACTGAAGCTTTCTTT.

There are a few counts of this clone. The rearrangement links TRBV6-5 to TRBJ2-7; tentatively, D is TRBD2 (6 bases). CDR1 MNHEY and CDR2 SVGAGI come from the germline V gene. V lost 8 bases to trimming and J lost 0 bases, with 14 bases between them. The CDR3 consists of 14 residues. The CDR3 DNA reads TGTGCCAGCGTAGGGACTTCGCACTCCTACGAGCAGTACTTC. This sequence encodes CASVGTSHSYEQYF.

This rearrangement joins TRBV10-1 to TRBJ1-2; 7 bases line up with TRBD1. V shed 5 bases, J shed 4 bases, and the junction held 4 bases outside the gene matches. Germline assignment: CDR1 WNHNN and CDR2 SYGVQD (reference sequence). This CDR3 is 13 amino acids long. The CDR3 region has the DNA TGCGCCAGCAGTCAAGGGGGCGGCTATGGCTACACCTTC. It is translated as CASSQGGGYGYTF.